This TCR beta chain was sequenced during a study of blood T cell repertoires in COVID-19. Seattle patients were enrolled during active infection and followed longitudinally. Generated by immunoSEQ multiplex PCR, the TCRdb table keeps only in-frame clones and is missing some. The sample shows approximately 330,000 clones, about 91% of them seen only once. The receptor was isolated from a man aged 25-40 years with COVID-19, enrolled during active disease. Sequencing used peripheral blood.

This CDR3 is CASSQYRVSAYEQYF. Written as DNA, the CDR3 is TGTGCCAGCAGCCAATACCGCGTCTCCGCCTACGAGCAGTACTTC. The chain couples TRBV16 to TRBJ2-7; D gene unclear. Trimming removed 1 base from V and 2 bases from J, with 12 bases in between. Germline lookup yields CDR1 KGHSY and CDR2 FQNENV. The CDR3 has 15 residues.